Following are 2 T cell receptor beta chains from one sample sequenced in a study of PD-1 blockade in classical Hodgkin lymphoma. Assay used: immunoSEQ multiplex PCR; TCRdb lists only in-frame clones, some missing. The data contain about 46,000 clones, around 82% of them singletons. Relapse after autologous stem cell transplantation occurred in every patient, and brentuximab vedotin exposure varied. The sequencing here drew on peripheral blood mononuclear cells (PBMCs), taken before the second cycle of nivolumab. Receptors were obtained from a human donor with classical Hodgkin lymphoma.

This chain uses TRBV10-2 with TRBJ1-2, with 7 positions matching TRBD1. The CDR3 totals 13 residues. The junction had 5 bases not matched to a gene; V was cut back by 6 bases and J by 4 bases. In germline, CDR1 is WSHSY, CDR2 SAAADI. CDR3 bases: TGCGCCAGCAGACCCGGACAGGCCTATGGCTACACCTTC. Translated, it gives CASRPGQAYGYTF.

The chain uses TRBV30 and TRBJ2-5; unclear D gene. The CDR3 sequence is 15 residues long. V was shortened by 0 bases and J by 4 bases, with 15 bases between the two germline ends. Germline CDR1 and CDR2: GTSNPN and SVGIG (reference sequence). In DNA form, the CDR3 reads TGTGCCTGGAGTGTGGGAATCCTGGGCGGAGAGACCCAGTACTTC. Protein sequence: CAWSVGILGGETQYF.